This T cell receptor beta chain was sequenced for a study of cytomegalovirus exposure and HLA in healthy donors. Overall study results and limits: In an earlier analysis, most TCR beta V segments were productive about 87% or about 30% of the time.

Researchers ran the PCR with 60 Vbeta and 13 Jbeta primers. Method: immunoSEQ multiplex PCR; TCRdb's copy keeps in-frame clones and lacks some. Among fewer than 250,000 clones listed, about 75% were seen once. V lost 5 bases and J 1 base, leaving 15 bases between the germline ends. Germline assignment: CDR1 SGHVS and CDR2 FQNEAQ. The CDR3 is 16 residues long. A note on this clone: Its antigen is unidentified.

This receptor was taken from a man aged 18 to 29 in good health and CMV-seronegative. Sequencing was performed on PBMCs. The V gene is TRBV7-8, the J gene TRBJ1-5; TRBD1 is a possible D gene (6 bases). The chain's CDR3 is CASSTVQGLSNQPQHF. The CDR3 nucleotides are TGTGCCAGCAGCACCGTCCAGGGGCTGAGCAATCAGCCCCAGCATTTT.